The entry below describes one T cell receptor beta chain. Its antigen is not identified. The trim removed 4 bases at V and 8 bases at J, leaving 9 bases unmatched. The CDR3 covers 15 residues. Per the germline V gene, CDR1 is SEHNR and CDR2 is FQNEAQ (reference sequence). MiXCR, run by TCRdb on the 5' RACE reads, gives a single entry per CDR3 protein. The repertoire holds approximately 350,000 distinct CDR3 sequences, with around 15% as singletons. The data derive from a study of T-cell memory formation after mild COVID-19. On the study more broadly: The study found TCR clusters largely donor specific.

Regarding the study as a whole: Some clones that responded turned up in pre-infection memory, which suggests that cross-reactive memory joined in.

This chain uses TRBV7-9 with TRBJ1-4; 8 nucleotides line up with TRBD1. The specimen was PBMCs or a T cell subset sorted from them (not recorded which). This receptor was taken from a man aged 18 to 30 who had mild COVID-19 (a few samples of this study predate the infection). Cell type and time point are not known. The CDR3 loop reads CASSSRTGSSEKLFF. The CDR3 DNA sequence: TGTGCCAGCAGCTCCCGGACAGGGTCCTCGGAAAAACTGTTTTTT.